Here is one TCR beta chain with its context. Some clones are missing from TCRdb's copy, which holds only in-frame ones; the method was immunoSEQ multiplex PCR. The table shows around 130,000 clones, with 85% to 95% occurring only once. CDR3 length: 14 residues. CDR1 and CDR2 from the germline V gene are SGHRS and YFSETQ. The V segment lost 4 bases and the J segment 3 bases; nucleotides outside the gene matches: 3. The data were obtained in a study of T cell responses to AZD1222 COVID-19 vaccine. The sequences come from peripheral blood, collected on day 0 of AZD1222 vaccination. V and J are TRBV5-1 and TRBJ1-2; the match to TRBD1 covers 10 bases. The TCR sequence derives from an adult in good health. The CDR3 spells CASSATGGDYGYTF. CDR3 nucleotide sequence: TGCGCCAGCAGCGCGACAGGGGGCGACTATGGCTACACCTTC.